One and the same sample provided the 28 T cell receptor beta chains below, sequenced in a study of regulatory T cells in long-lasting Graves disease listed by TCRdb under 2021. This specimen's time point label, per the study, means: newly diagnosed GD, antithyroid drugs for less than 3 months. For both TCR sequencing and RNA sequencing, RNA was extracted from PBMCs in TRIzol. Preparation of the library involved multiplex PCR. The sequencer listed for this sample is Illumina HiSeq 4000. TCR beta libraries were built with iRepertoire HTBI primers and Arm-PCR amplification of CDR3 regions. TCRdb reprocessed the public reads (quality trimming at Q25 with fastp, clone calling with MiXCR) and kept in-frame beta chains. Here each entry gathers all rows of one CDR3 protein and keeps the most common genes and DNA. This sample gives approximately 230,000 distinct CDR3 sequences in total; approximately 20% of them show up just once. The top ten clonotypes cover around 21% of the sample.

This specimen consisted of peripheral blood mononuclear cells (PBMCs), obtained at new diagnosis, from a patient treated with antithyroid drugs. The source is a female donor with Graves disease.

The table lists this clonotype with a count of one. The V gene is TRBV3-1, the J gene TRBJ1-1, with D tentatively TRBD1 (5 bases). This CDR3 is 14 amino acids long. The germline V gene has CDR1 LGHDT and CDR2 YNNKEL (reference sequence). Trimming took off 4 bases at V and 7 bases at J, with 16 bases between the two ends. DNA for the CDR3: TGTGCCAGCAGCCCCGACCTAATAAGGGGTGAAGCTTTCTTT. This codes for CASSPDLIRGEAFF.

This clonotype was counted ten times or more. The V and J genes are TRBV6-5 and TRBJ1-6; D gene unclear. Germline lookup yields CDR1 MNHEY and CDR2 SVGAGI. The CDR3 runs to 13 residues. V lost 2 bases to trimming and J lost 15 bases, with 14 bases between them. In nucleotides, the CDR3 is TGTGCCAGCAGTTACAGGGCAGGCCCTCACCTCCACTTT. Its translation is CASSYRAGPHLHF.

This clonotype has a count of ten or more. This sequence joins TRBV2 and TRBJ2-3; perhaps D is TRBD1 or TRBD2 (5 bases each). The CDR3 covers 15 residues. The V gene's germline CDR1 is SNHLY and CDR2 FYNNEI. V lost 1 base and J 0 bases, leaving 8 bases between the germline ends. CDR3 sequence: CASSEGDGSTDTQYF. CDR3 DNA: TGTGCCAGCAGTGAAGGGGACGGCAGCACAGATACGCAGTATTTT.

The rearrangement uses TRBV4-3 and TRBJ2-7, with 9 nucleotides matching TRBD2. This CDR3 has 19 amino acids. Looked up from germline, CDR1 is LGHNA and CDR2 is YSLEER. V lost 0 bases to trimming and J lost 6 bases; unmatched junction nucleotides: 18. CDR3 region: CASSQDTGTVAAGGREQYF. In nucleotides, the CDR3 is TGCGCCAGCAGCCAAGACACGGGGACCGTAGCGGCGGGAGGGCGCGAGCAGTACTTC.

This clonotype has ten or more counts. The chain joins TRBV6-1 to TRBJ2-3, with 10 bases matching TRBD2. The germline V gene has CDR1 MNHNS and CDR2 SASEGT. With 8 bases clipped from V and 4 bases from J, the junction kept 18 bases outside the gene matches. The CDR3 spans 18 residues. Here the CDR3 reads CASLRIMMGAGGSDTQYF. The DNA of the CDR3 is TGTGCCAGCTTACGAATTATGATGGGAGCGGGAGGGTCAGATACGCAGTATTTT.

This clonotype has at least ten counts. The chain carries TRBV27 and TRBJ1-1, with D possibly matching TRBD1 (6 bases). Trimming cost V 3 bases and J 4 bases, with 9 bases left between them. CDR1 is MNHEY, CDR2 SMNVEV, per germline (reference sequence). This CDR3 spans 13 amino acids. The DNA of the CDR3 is TGTGCCAGCAGTTTCTTACAGGGCACTGAAGCTTTCTTT. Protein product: CASSFLQGTEAFF.

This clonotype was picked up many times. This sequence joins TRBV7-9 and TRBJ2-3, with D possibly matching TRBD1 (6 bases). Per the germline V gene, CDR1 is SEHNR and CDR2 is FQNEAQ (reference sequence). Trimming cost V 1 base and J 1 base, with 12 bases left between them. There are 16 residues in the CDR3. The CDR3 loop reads CASSLVTGWGTDTQYF. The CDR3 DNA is TGTGCCAGCAGCTTAGTCACAGGGTGGGGCACAGATACGCAGTATTTT.

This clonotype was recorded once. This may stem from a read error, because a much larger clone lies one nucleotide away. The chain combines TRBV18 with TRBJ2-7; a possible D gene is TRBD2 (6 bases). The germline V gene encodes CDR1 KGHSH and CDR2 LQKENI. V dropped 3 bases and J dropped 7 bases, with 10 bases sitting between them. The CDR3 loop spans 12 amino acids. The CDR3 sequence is CASSPRTNEQYF. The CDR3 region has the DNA TGTGCCAGCTCACCCAGGACTAATGAGCAGTACTTC.

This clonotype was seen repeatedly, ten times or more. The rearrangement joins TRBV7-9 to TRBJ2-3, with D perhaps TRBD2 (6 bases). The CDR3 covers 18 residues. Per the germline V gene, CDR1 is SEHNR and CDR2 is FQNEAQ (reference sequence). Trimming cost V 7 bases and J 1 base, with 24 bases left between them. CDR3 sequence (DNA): TGTGCCAGCACCAAGAGCGGGTCCCGCCAGGGTGGCACAGATACGCAGTATTTT. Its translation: CASTKSGSRQGGTDTQYF.

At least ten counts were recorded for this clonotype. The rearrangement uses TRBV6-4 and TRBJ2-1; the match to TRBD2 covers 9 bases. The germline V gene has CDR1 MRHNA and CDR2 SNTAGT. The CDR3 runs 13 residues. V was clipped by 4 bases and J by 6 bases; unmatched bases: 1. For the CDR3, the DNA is TGTGCCAGCAGTGTTAGCGGGAGCAATGAGCAGTTCTTC. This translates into CASSVSGSNEQFF.

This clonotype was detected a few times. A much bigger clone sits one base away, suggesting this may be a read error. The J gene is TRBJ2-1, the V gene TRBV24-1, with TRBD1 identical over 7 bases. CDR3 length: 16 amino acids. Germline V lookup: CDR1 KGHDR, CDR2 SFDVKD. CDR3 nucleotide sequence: TGTGCCACCGGTGATTTGAGCGCCGGGACAGAGAATGAGCAGTTCTTC. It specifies CATGDLSAGTENEQFF.

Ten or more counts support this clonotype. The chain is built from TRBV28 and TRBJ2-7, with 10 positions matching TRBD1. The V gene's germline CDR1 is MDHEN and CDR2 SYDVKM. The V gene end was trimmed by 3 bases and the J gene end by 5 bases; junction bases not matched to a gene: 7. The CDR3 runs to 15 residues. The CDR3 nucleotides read TGTGCCAGCAGTTTGTTGGACAGGGGGTTCAACGAGCAGTACTTC. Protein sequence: CASSLLDRGFNEQYF.

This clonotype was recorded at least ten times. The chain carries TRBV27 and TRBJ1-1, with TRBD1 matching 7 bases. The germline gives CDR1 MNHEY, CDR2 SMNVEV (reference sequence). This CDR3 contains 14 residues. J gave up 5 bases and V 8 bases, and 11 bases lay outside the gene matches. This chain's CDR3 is CASQKGGEGTEAFF. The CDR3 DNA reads TGTGCCAGCCAAAAAGGGGGCGAGGGAACTGAAGCTTTCTTT.

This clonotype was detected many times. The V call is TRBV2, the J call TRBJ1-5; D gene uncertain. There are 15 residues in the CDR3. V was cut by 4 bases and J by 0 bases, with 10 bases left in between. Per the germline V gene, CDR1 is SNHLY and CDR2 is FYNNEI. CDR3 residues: CASSAYGDSNQPQHF. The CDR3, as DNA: TGTGCCAGCAGTGCTTACGGAGATAGCAATCAGCCCCAGCATTTT.

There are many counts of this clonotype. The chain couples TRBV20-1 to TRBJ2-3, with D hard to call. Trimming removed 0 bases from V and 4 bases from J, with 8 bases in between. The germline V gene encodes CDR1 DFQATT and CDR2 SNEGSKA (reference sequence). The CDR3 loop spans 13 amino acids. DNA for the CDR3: TGCAGTGCTAGAGATGTGGATGCAGATACGCAGTATTTT. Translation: CSARDVDADTQYF.

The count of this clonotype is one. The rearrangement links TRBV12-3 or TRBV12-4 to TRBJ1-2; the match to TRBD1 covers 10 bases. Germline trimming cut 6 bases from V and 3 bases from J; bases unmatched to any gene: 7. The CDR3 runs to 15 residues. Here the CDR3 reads CASSSRDRGYYGYTF. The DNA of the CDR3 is TGTGCCAGCAGCTCCCGGGACAGGGGATACTATGGCTACACCTTC.

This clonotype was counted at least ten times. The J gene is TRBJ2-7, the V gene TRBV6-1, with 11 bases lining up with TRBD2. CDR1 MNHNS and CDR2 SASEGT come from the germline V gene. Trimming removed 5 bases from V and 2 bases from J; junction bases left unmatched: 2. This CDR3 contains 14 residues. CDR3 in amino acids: CASSRLAGTYEQYF. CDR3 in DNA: TGTGCCAGCAGTCGACTAGCGGGAACCTACGAGCAGTACTTC.

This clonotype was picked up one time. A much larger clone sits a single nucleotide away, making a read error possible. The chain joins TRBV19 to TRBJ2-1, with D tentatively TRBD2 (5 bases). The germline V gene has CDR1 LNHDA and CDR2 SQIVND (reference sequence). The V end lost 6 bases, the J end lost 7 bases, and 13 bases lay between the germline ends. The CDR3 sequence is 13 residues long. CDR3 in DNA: TGTGCCAGTAGAGCTAGCAGAAGGAATGAGCAGTTCTTC. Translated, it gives CASRASRRNEQFF. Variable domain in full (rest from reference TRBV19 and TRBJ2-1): DGGITQSPKYLFRKEGQNVTLSCEQNLNHDAMYWYRQDPGQGLRLIYYSQIVNDFQKGDIAEGYSVSREKKESFPLTVTSAQKNPTAFYLCASRASRRNEQFFGPGTRLTVL.

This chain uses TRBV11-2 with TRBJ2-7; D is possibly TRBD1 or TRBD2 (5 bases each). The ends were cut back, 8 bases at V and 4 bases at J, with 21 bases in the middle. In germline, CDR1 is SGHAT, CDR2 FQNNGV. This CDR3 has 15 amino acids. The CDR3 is CASARRGDRGYEQYF. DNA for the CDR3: TGTGCCAGCGCGCGCCGAGGGGATCGCGGTTACGAGCAGTACTTC.

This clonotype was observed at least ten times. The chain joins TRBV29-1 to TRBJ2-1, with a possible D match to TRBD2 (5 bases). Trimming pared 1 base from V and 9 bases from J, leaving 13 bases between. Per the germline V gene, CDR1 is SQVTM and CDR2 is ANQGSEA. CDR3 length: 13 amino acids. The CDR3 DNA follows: TGCAGCGTTGAAGGGACTCCTGTTGGTGAGCAGTTCTTC. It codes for CSVEGTPVGEQFF.

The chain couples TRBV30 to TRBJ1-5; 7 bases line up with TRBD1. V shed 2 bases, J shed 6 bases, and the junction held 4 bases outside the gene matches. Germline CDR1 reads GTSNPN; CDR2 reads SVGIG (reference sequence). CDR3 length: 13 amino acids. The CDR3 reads CAWSRQGSQPQHF. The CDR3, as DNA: TGTGCCTGGAGTCGACAGGGAAGTCAGCCCCAGCATTTT.

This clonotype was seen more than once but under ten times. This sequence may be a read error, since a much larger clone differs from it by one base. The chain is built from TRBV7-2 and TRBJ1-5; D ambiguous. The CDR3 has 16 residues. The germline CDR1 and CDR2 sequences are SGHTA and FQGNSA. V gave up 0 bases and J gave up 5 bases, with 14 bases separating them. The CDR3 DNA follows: TGTGCCAGCAGCTTAGCGCGACTAGTAGGCGATCAGCCCCAGCATTTT. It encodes CASSLARLVGDQPQHF.

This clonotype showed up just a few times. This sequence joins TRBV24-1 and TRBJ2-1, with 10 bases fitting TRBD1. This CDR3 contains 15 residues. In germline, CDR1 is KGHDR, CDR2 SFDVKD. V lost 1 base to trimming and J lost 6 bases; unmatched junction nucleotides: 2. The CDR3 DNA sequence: TGTGCCACCAGTGATTTAAGGACAGGGGGCAATGAGCAGTTCTTC. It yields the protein CATSDLRTGGNEQFF.

CDR3 loop: CASSEGINEKLFF. The CDR3 bases are TGTGCCAGTAGCGAGGGGATTAATGAAAAACTGTTTTTT. The V and J genes are TRBV19 and TRBJ1-4, with TRBD1 as a possible D gene (5 bases). The CDR3 spans 13 residues. The ends were cut back, 6 bases at V and 4 bases at J, with 9 bases in the middle. Germline V gene lookup returns CDR1 LNHDA and CDR2 SQIVND (reference sequence).

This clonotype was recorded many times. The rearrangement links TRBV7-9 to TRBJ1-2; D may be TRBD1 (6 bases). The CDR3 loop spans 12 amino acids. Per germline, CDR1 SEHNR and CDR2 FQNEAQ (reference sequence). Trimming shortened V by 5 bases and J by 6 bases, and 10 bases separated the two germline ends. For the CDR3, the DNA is TGTGCCAGCAGCCGACCAGGGGATGGCTACACCTTC. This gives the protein CASSRPGDGYTF.

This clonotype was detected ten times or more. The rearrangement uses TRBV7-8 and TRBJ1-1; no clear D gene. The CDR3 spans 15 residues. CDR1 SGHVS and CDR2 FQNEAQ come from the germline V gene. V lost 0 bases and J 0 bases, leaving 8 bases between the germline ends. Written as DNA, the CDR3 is TGTGCCAGCAGCTTAGCTCTGGCGGTGAACACTGAAGCTTTCTTT. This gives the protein CASSLALAVNTEAFF.

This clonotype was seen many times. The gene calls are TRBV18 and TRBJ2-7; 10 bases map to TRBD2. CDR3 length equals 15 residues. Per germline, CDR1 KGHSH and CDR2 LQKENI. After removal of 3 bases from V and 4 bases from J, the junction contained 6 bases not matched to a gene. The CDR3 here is CASSPVASGSYEQYF. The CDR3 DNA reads TGTGCCAGCTCACCCGTAGCTAGCGGGAGTTACGAGCAGTACTTC.

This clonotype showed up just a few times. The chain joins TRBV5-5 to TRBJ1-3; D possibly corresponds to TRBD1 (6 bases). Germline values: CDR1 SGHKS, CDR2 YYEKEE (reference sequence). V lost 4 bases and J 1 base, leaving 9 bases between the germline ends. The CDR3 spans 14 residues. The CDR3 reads CASSIQGSGNTIYF. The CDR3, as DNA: TGTGCCAGCAGCATTCAGGGGTCTGGAAACACCATATATTTT.